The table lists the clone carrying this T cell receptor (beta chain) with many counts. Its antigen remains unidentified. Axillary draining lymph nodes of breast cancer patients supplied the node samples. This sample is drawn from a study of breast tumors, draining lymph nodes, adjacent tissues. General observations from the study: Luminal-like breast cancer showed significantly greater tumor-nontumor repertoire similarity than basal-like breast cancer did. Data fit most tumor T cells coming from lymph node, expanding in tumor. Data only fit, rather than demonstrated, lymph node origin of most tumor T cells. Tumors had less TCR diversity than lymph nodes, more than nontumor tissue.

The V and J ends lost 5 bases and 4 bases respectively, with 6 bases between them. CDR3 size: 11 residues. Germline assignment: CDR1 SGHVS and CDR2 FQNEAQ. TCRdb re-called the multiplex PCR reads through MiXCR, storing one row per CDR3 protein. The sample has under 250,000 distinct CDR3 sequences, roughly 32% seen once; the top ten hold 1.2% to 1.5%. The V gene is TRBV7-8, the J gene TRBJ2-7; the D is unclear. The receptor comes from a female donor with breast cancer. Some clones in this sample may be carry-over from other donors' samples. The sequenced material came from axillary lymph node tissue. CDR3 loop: CASSPEYEQYF. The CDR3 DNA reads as TGTGCCAGCAGCCCCGAGTACGAGCAGTACTTC. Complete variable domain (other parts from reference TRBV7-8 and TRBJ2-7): GAGVSQSPRYKVAKRGQDVALRCDPISGHVSLFWYQQALGQGPEFLTYFQNEAQLDKSGLPSDRFFAERPEGSVSTLKIQRTQQEDSAVYLCASSPEYEQYFGPGTRLTVT.